What follows are 24 T cell receptor beta chains derived from one specimen sequenced in a study of PD-1 blockade in mismatch repair-deficient tumors. The data were produced by immunoSEQ multiplex PCR, yet TCRdb's version contains in-frame clones alone and is incomplete. The repertoire holds tens of thousands of clones, with 65% to 85% as singletons. The input for sequencing was peripheral blood, taken 12 weeks after starting pembrolizumab. These receptors were obtained from an adult with mismatch repair-deficient cancer.

J is TRBJ2-1 and V is TRBV4-2; 11 nucleotides line up with TRBD2. CDR3 length: 17 residues. Per germline, CDR1 LGHNA and CDR2 YNFKEQ. V was pared by 4 bases and J by 6 bases, with 11 bases of the junction left unmatched. This CDR3 reads CASSLSLAGGPPNEQFF. CDR3 in DNA: TGTGCCAGCAGCCTCTCTTTAGCGGGAGGGCCTCCCAATGAGCAGTTCTTC.

The rearrangement links TRBV27 to TRBJ1-4; D is unresolved. Deletions cut 8 bases from V and 7 bases from J, with 14 bases between. The CDR3 spans 13 residues. Per germline, CDR1 MNHEY and CDR2 SMNVEV (reference sequence). The CDR3 sequence is CASCGPPCEKLFF. In DNA, the CDR3 is TGTGCCAGCTGCGGACCCCCTTGTGAAAAACTGTTTTTT.

This chain connects TRBV7-9 to TRBJ2-6; D perhaps matches TRBD1 (5 bases). This CDR3 has 19 residues. Germline CDR1 SEHNR, CDR2 FQNEAQ (reference sequence). The ends were cut back, 3 bases at V and 0 bases at J, with 18 bases in the middle. The CDR3 protein is CASSLTTMGLFSGANVLTF. The CDR3 coding sequence is TGTGCCAGCAGCTTGACCACCATGGGGCTCTTCTCTGGGGCCAACGTCCTGACTTTC.

This clone was observed a few times. The V and J genes are TRBV6-1 and TRBJ1-2; unclear D gene. Germline-derived CDR1 and CDR2 are MNHNS and SASEGT. V gave up 6 bases and J gave up 6 bases, with 11 bases separating them. The CDR3 runs 12 residues. CDR3 loop: CASRPLGHGYTF. The CDR3 DNA sequence: TGTGCCAGCAGACCCCTAGGGCATGGCTACACCTTC.

The chain employs TRBV11-2 and TRBJ2-1; 7 nucleotides line up with TRBD2. Germline assignment: CDR1 SGHAT and CDR2 FQNNGV. The junction had 7 bases not matched to a gene; V was cut back by 5 bases and J by 0 bases. The length of the CDR3 is 16 residues. CDR3 sequence (DNA): TGTGCCAGCAGCAGACTAGCTCTAAGCTCCTACAATGAGCAGTTCTTC. It is translated as CASSRLALSSYNEQFF.

V usage is TRBV9 and J usage is TRBJ2-4; 7 bases map to TRBD2. J was trimmed by 6 bases and V by 0 bases; bases with no gene match: 3. Germline loops: CDR1 SGDLS, CDR2 YYNGEE. CDR3 length: 14 amino acids. This CDR3 reads CASSVDGGRNIQYF. Here the CDR3 DNA reads TGTGCCAGCAGCGTAGACGGGGGGAGAAACATTCAGTACTTC.

The V gene is TRBV7-9, the J gene TRBJ2-1, with 10 bases that match TRBD2. CDR1 is SEHNR, CDR2 FQNEAQ, per germline (reference sequence). V was clipped by 3 bases and J by 4 bases; unmatched bases: 3. The CDR3 spans 15 residues. The CDR3 here is CASSFGTSAYNEQFF. DNA for the CDR3: TGTGCCAGCAGCTTTGGGACTAGCGCTTACAATGAGCAGTTCTTC. The full variable domain, completed using reference TRBV7-9 and TRBJ2-1, is DTGVSQNPRHKITKRGQNVTFRCDPISEHNRLYWYRQTLGQGPEFLTYFQNEAQLEKSRLLSDRFSAERPKGSFSTLEIQRTEQGDSAMYLCASSFGTSAYNEQFFGPGTRLTVL.

The chain uses TRBV6-1 and TRBJ1-2, with D perhaps matching TRBD1 (6 bases). The CDR3 runs to 14 residues. The germline V gene encodes CDR1 MNHNS and CDR2 SASEGT. Trimming removed 3 bases at V and 5 bases at J, with 13 bases between. In nucleotides, the CDR3 is TGTGCCAGCAGTGATGCAGGGGCCGGGTATGGCTACACCTTC. It codes for CASSDAGAGYGYTF.

V usage is TRBV29-1 and J usage is TRBJ2-7; weak D call: TRBD2 (5 bases). The CDR3 is 12 residues long. Germline V gives CDR1 SQVTM, CDR2 ANQGSEA. The V end was cut by 1 base, the J end by 3 bases, with 7 bases between. The CDR3, as DNA: TGCAGCGTTGAAGCCACTAGCTACGAGCAGTACTTC. It specifies CSVEATSYEQYF.

The chain has TRBV6-1 and TRBJ2-4; 13 bases map to TRBD2. Germline V lookup: CDR1 MNHNS, CDR2 SASEGT. Losses at the gene ends were 4 bases for V and 4 bases for J; bases not matched to a gene: 7. This CDR3 has 17 residues. CDR3: CASSGDPTSGRKNIQYF. CDR3 coding DNA: TGTGCCAGCAGTGGCGACCCGACTAGCGGGAGGAAAAACATTCAGTACTTC.

This sequence joins TRBV7-9 and TRBJ1-1, with D maybe TRBD1 (6 bases). V dropped 5 bases and J dropped 5 bases, with 24 bases sitting between them. From germline, CDR1 is SEHNR and CDR2 FQNEAQ (reference sequence). CDR3 length: 17 residues. The CDR3 loop reads CASSPQRGRGGETEAFF. The CDR3 DNA sequence: TGTGCCAGCAGCCCCCAGCGAGGCAGGGGAGGAGAGACTGAAGCTTTCTTT.

The chain is built from TRBV27 and TRBJ1-3; a weak D match, TRBD1 (5 bases). V shed 6 bases and J shed 0 bases, with 12 bases lying between them. This CDR3 has 15 amino acids. CDR1 is MNHEY and CDR2 is SMNVEV in the germline V gene (reference sequence). CDR3 protein: CASRPGRLSGNTIYF. The CDR3 DNA sequence: TGTGCCAGCAGGCCAGGGCGACTCTCTGGAAACACCATATATTTT.

The genes are TRBV25-1 and TRBJ1-4; tentatively, D is TRBD1 (5 bases). In germline, CDR1 is MGHDK, CDR2 SYGVNS. The CDR3 runs 16 residues. V was clipped by 7 bases and J by 4 bases, with 19 bases between them. The CDR3 here is CASTRSQGGVNEKLFF. Here the CDR3 DNA reads TGTGCCAGCACCCGAAGTCAGGGTGGAGTTAATGAAAAACTGTTTTTT. Filled out from reference TRBV25-1 and TRBJ1-4, the complete variable domain reads EADIYQTPRYLVIGTGKKITLECSQTMGHDKMYWYQQDPGMELHLIHYSYGVNSTEKGDLSSESTVSRIRTEHFPLTLESARPSHTSQYLCASTRSQGGVNEKLFFGSGTQLSVL.

The chain is built from TRBV2 and TRBJ1-4, with 11 bases lining up with TRBD1. Trimming at V came to 8 bases and at J to 5 bases, leaving 4 bases not matched to a gene. The CDR3 length is 14 residues. Germline-derived CDR1 and CDR2 are SNHLY and FYNNEI. The CDR3: CASLRDRGNEKLFF. CDR3 nucleotide sequence: TGTGCCAGCCTCCGGGACAGGGGGAATGAAAAACTGTTTTTT.

The chain recombines TRBV29-1 with TRBJ2-7; either TRBD1 or TRBD2 may fit D (6 bases each). The germline gives CDR1 SQVTM, CDR2 ANQGSEA. This CDR3 contains 12 residues. Trimming left V 0 bases short and J 6 bases short, with 9 bases between. In DNA, the CDR3 is TGCAGCGTTGAAGACGGGGGCCCCGAGCAGTACTTC. Encoded protein: CSVEDGGPEQYF.

This chain uses TRBV21-1 with TRBJ2-1; the table calls TRBD2, which could not be checked here. TRBV21-1 is a recognized pseudogene. The CDR3 is 18 residues long. CDR3 amino acids: CEGGGGLAGRVTYNEQFF. The CDR3 nucleotides read TGTGAGGGAGGAGGGGGACTAGCGGGACGTGTAACCTACAATGAGCAGTTCTTC.

The rearrangement links TRBV7-2 to TRBJ2-4, with 8 bases fitting TRBD2. In germline, CDR1 is SGHTA, CDR2 FQGNSA. V trimming: 5 bases; J trimming: 0 bases; junction bases outside the gene matches: 15. CDR3 size: 19 residues. In nucleotides, the CDR3 is TGTGCCAGCAGCCGCTTAGCCGGACTAGCAGTCATAGCCAAAAACATTCAGTACTTC. This gives the protein CASSRLAGLAVIAKNIQYF.

The V and J genes are TRBV19 and TRBJ2-7; perhaps TRBD2 as D (6 bases). Per germline, CDR1 LNHDA and CDR2 SQIVND (reference sequence). The CDR3 loop spans 14 amino acids. Trimming stripped 6 bases from V and 4 bases from J, with 16 bases between. CDR3 sequence (DNA): TGTGCCAGTAGCCACCCCGGGCGGGGTTACGAGCAGTACTTC. Its translation is CASSHPGRGYEQYF.

CDR3 residues: CASSVGVYNEQFF. The CDR3 DNA follows: TGTGCCAGCAGCGTCGGGGTATACAATGAGCAGTTCTTC. V usage is TRBV9 and J usage is TRBJ2-1, with D possibly matching TRBD2 (5 bases). The CDR3 is 13 amino acids. CDR1 is SGDLS and CDR2 is YYNGEE in the germline V gene. Trimming removed 2 bases at V and 4 bases at J, with 7 bases between.

The rearrangement uses TRBV2 and TRBJ2-5; D gene unclear. Germline assignment: CDR1 SNHLY and CDR2 FYNNEI. The CDR3 runs to 13 residues. V was pared by 7 bases and J by 1 base, with 10 bases between. CDR3 loop: CASTRLPQETQYF. The CDR3 bases are TGTGCCAGCACCCGGCTGCCCCAAGAGACCCAGTACTTC.

The chain has TRBV14 and TRBJ1-2; tentative D call: TRBD1 (5 bases). Germline lookup yields CDR1 SGHDN and CDR2 FVKESK. This CDR3 comprises 15 residues. Between the trimmed V and J ends, which lost 0 bases and 7 bases, there was a span of 15 bases. The CDR3 loop is CASSQDSRSGGGYTF. The CDR3 DNA sequence: TGTGCCAGCAGCCAAGACTCCAGGTCTGGGGGTGGCTACACCTTC.

This chain connects TRBV4-1 to TRBJ2-1; TRBD2 is a possible D gene (6 bases). The CDR3 totals 17 residues. The germline V gene has CDR1 MGHRA and CDR2 YSYEKL. With 1 base removed from V and 2 bases from J, the gap between germline ends came to 15 bases. In nucleotides, the CDR3 is TGCGCCAGCAGCCAAGGTGGAGGGGCGAGGCCCTACAATGAGCAGTTCTTC. It encodes CASSQGGGARPYNEQFF.

A few counts support this clone. This chain links TRBV4-1 with TRBJ2-7, with 7 nucleotides matching TRBD2. The J segment lost 1 base and the V segment lost 0 bases, leaving 15 bases of the junction unmatched. The V gene's germline CDR1 is MGHRA and CDR2 YSYEKL. This CDR3 contains 19 residues. For the CDR3, the DNA is TGCGCCAGCAGCCAAGATCCGCCTAGCGGCTACCGAAATTCCTACGAGCAGTACTTC. It codes for CASSQDPPSGYRNSYEQYF.

The chain recombines TRBV7-9 with TRBJ2-5, with D maybe TRBD2 (6 bases). Trimming pared 4 bases from V and 4 bases from J, leaving 13 bases between. This CDR3 is built from 14 residues. CDR1 and CDR2 from the germline V gene are SEHNR and FQNEAQ (reference sequence). As DNA, the CDR3 is TGTGCCAGCAGCTCGAGGGAGGTTGGAGAGACCCAGTACTTC. Translated, it gives CASSSREVGETQYF.